This is a list of T cell receptor beta chains from one sample in a study of blood T cells in healthy people across ages. TCRdb called the 5' RACE reads again in MiXCR, with one record for every CDR3 protein. The table shows around 1.5 million distinct CDR3 sequences, with almost 60% occurring only once. Input material: blood. The receptors originated from a man aged 18 to 35 in good health. The CDR3 runs from the conserved cysteine through the conserved F or W. A D gene is named only where the DNA matches it firmly. Not all rows give a size; the values are once, few, many and, for expanded clones, a class.

cdr3_aa cdr3_nt v_call d_call j_call clone_size
CAISEMWIRRDLKNIQYF TGTGCCATCAGTGAAATGTGGATCAGGAGGGACCTAAAAAACATTCAGTACTTC TRBV10-3 NA TRBJ2-4 NA
CASSYSGTITDTQYF TGTGCCAGCAGTTACTCAGGGACAATCACAGATACGCAGTATTTT TRBV6-6 NA TRBJ2-3 NA
CSARDLTSYEQYF TGCAGTGCTAGAGATCTAACCTCCTATGAGCAGTACTTC TRBV20-1 NA TRBJ2-7 few
CASSSGTADYLQETQYF TGTGCCAGCAGTTCCGGGACAGCGGACTACCTCCAAGAGACCCAGTACTTC TRBV12-3/TRBV12-4 NA TRBJ2-5 NA
CASSHTKAGLVGVGELFF TGTGCCAGCAGCCATACAAAAGCGGGACTAGTGGGCGTCGGGGAGCTGTTTTTT TRBV3-1 TRBD2 TRBJ2-2 NA
CASSPGSGRAGVYEQYF TGTGCCAGCAGCCCCGGATCGGGTCGAGCGGGGGTGTACGAGCAGTACTTC TRBV4-2 TRBD2 TRBJ2-7 once
CASSQGPAAQNTEAFF TGCGCCAGCAGCCAAGGGCCGGCAGCACAGAACACTGAAGCTTTCTTT TRBV4-1 NA TRBJ1-1 NA
CSAPGQVINQPQHF TGCAGTGCCCCGGGCCAAGTAATCAATCAGCCCCAGCATTTT TRBV20-1 NA TRBJ1-5 NA
CASSVGGRQPQHF TGTGCCAGCAGCGTAGGGGGAAGGCAGCCCCAGCATTTT TRBV11-2 NA TRBJ1-5 NA
CASSYHNPRTSPLHF TGTGCCAGCAGCTACCACAACCCTCGGACTTCACCCCTCCACTTT TRBV7-2 NA TRBJ1-6 NA
CASSAEGVNTEAFF TGTGCCAGCAGTGCCGAAGGGGTAAACACTGAAGCTTTCTTT TRBV9 NA TRBJ1-1 NA
CATRYLRGGNYGYTF TGTGCCACCAGATACCTCCGGGGGGGCAACTATGGCTACACCTTC TRBV15 NA TRBJ1-2 many
CASSTRDREGDTQYF TGTGCCAGCAGCACTCGGGACAGGGAGGGGGATACGCAGTATTTT TRBV27 TRBD1 TRBJ2-3 NA
CATSVGGSTEAFF TGTGCCACCAGTGTAGGGGGTTCTACTGAAGCTTTCTTT TRBV24-1 NA TRBJ1-1 NA
CASSPGTSGNDARFF TGTGCCAGCAGTCCAGGGACTAGCGGGAACGATGCTAGGTTCTTC TRBV27 TRBD2 TRBJ2-1 few
CASSPRPSGAGELFF TGTGCCAGCAGCCCTCGTCCTTCGGGAGCCGGGGAGCTGTTTTTT TRBV3-1 NA TRBJ2-2 NA
CAISDDYLDTQYF TGTGCCATCAGTGATGACTACCTCGATACGCAGTATTTT TRBV10-3 NA TRBJ2-3 few
CASSANLKDNPMIWFF TGTGCCAGCAGCGCGAACCTAAAGGACAACCCAATGATTTGGTTCTTC TRBV7-9 NA TRBJ2-1 NA
CASSSERGAKTTTNTGELFF TGTGCCAGCAGTTCAGAGCGGGGGGCTAAAACAACGACGAACACCGGGGAGCTGTTTTTT TRBV12-3/TRBV12-4 TRBD2 TRBJ2-2 once
CAISESGQGGQYF TGTGCCATCAGTGAGTCGGGACAGGGCGGGCAGTACTTC TRBV10-3 TRBD1 TRBJ2-7 NA
CAISVLANYGYTF TGTGCCATCAGTGTTTTGGCTAACTATGGCTACACCTTC TRBV10-3 NA TRBJ1-2 NA
CASSQTSLLQEAFF TGCGCCAGCAGCCAAACATCTTTGCTACAGGAAGCTTTCTTT TRBV4-1 NA TRBJ1-1 NA
CASSLALLEKLFF TGTGCCAGCAGCTTAGCACTCTTGGAAAAACTGTTTTTT TRBV7-9 NA TRBJ1-4 NA
CASSPYTRYNEQFF TGTGCCAGCAGCCCCTACACAAGATACAATGAGCAGTTCTTC TRBV14 NA TRBJ2-1 few
CASSLSTLNTEAFF TGTGCCAGCAGTTTAAGTACTCTGAACACTGAAGCTTTCTTT TRBV12-3/TRBV12-4 NA TRBJ1-1 NA
CASSPPAVGGINTEAFF TGCGCCAGCAGCCCTCCGGCCGTAGGGGGGATTAACACTGAAGCTTTCTTT TRBV5-1 NA TRBJ1-1 few
CASSEALGRGEAFF TGTGCCAGCAGTGAAGCCCTCGGAAGGGGTGAAGCTTTCTTT TRBV6-1 NA TRBJ1-1 NA
CASSHRAEDSNYGYTF TGTGCCAGCTCACATCGGGCAGAGGACTCTAACTATGGCTACACCTTC TRBV6-4 NA TRBJ1-2 NA
CSAKPGQGTSYNEQFF TGCAGTGCCAAGCCGGGACAGGGAACATCCTACAATGAGCAGTTCTTC TRBV20-1 TRBD1 TRBJ2-1 NA
CASSLYQGSPGYTF TGTGCCAGCAGTTTATATCAGGGCTCACCTGGCTACACCTTC TRBV28 NA TRBJ1-2 NA
CSARDAAGRSHNEQFF TGCAGTGCTAGAGATGCAGCCGGGAGGTCCCACAATGAGCAGTTCTTC TRBV20-1 TRBD2 TRBJ2-1 NA
CATRGQGSSYEQYF TGTGCCACCCGGGGACAGGGAAGCTCCTACGAGCAGTACTTC TRBV25-1 TRBD1 TRBJ2-7 few
CASSFPSGSINEQFF TGTGCCAGCAGCTTCCCTAGCGGGAGCATCAATGAGCAGTTCTTC TRBV11-2 TRBD2 TRBJ2-1 few
CSAKALAGKFNEQFF TGCAGTGCTAAGGCCCTAGCGGGGAAGTTCAATGAGCAGTTCTTC TRBV20-1 TRBD2 TRBJ2-1 few
CASSTEAPTNYGYTF TGTGCCAGCAGTACGGAGGCCCCTACTAACTATGGCTACACCTTC TRBV12-3/TRBV12-4 NA TRBJ1-2 few
CASSQEDRGTDTQYF TGCGCCAGCAGCCAAGAGGACAGGGGCACAGATACGCAGTATTTT TRBV4-1 TRBD1 TRBJ2-3 few
CTSSYSMVSNEQFF TGTACCAGCAGTTACTCGATGGTTAGCAATGAGCAGTTCTTC TRBV6-2/TRBV6-3 NA TRBJ2-1 NA
CASSHQLRTVQGDGYTF TGTGCCAGCAGCCATCAATTAAGGACAGTCCAAGGGGATGGCTACACCTTC TRBV6-6 NA TRBJ1-2 NA
CASSQAQNPYNEQFF TGCGCCAGCAGCCAAGCCCAGAATCCCTACAATGAGCAGTTCTTC TRBV4-3 NA TRBJ2-1 NA
CSARGLLKNIQYF TGCAGTGCTAGAGGACTCCTAAAAAACATTCAGTACTTT TRBV20-1 NA TRBJ2-4 NA
CSVVTGGHGELFF TGCAGCGTTGTAACGGGGGGCCACGGGGAGCTGTTTTTT TRBV29-1 NA TRBJ2-2 few
CAISEPTDSYEQYF TGTGCCATCAGTGAGCCCACAGACAGCTACGAGCAGTACTTC TRBV10-3 NA TRBJ2-7 few
CASSLGVEAETQYF TGTGCCAGCAGTTTGGGGGTCGAGGCAGAGACCCAGTACTTC TRBV12-3/TRBV12-4 NA TRBJ2-5 NA
CSARDWRSTDTQYF TGCAGTGCTAGAGATTGGCGAAGCACAGATACGCAGTATTTT TRBV20-1 NA TRBJ2-3 NA
CASSSGTSGGMAQETQYF TGCGCCAGCAGTTCCGGGACTAGCGGGGGAATGGCCCAAGAGACCCAGTACTTC TRBV5-1 TRBD2 TRBJ2-5 NA
CASSDYGLAVNEQFF TGTGCCAGCAGTGATTACGGACTAGCGGTAAATGAGCAGTTCTTC TRBV12-3/TRBV12-4 TRBD2 TRBJ2-1 once
CASSQRTTFGDTQYF TGTGCCAGCAGCCAAAGGACTACCTTTGGAGATACGCAGTATTTT TRBV4-2 NA TRBJ2-3 NA
CATRTDNYGYTF TGTGCCACCCGGACAGACAACTATGGCTACACCTTC TRBV3-1 NA TRBJ1-2 NA
CASSSLEGPGYTF TGTGCCAGCAGCTCCCTGGAGGGCCCTGGCTACACCTTC TRBV27 NA TRBJ1-2 few
CSGVGTGASLGYNEQFF TGCAGTGGGGTCGGGACAGGAGCTTCCTTGGGATACAATGAGCAGTTCTTC TRBV20-1 TRBD1 TRBJ2-1 NA
CASNDRGNQETQYF TGTGCCAGCAACGACAGGGGGAACCAAGAGACCCAGTACTTC TRBV25-1 TRBD1 TRBJ2-5 few
CASHEAGAGYNEQFF TGTGCCAGCCACGAGGCGGGGGCGGGCTACAATGAGCAGTTCTTC TRBV7-2 NA TRBJ2-1 NA
CSYSGGAEEQYF TGCAGCTATAGCGGGGGGGCCGAAGAGCAGTACTTC TRBV29-1 TRBD2 TRBJ2-7 NA
CSVGPGMGAEAFF TGCAGCGTTGGACCCGGTATGGGCGCTGAAGCTTTCTTT TRBV29-1 NA TRBJ1-1 few
CASSGITYEQYF TGTGCCAGCAGCGGTATAACTTACGAGCAGTACTTC TRBV5-6 NA TRBJ2-7 NA